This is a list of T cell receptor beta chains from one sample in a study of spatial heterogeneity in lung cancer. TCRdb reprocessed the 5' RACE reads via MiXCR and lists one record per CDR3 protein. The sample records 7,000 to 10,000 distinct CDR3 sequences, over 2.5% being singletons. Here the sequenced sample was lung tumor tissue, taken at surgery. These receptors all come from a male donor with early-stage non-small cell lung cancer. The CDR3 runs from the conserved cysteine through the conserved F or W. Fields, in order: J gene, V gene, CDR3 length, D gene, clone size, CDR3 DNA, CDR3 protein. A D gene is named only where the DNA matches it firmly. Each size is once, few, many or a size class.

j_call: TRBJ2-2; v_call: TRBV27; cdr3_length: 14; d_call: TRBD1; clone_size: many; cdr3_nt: TGTGCCAGCAGTTTGCGACAGGGCGGCGGGGAGCTGTTTTTT; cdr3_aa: CASSLRQGGGELFF
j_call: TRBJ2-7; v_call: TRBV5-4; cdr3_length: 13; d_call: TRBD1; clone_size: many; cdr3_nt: TGTGCCAGCAGCGGGACAGGGTTCTACGAGCAGTACTTC; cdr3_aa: CASSGTGFYEQYF
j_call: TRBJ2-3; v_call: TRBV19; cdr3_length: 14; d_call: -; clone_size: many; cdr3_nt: TGTGCCACCGGGCAGAGAGGTTTCACAGATACGCAGTATTTT; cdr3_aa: CATGQRGFTDTQYF
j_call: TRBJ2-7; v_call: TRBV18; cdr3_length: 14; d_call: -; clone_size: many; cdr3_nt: TGTGCCAGCTCACCGAGAGGCGGCACCTACGAGCAGTACTTC; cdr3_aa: CASSPRGGTYEQYF
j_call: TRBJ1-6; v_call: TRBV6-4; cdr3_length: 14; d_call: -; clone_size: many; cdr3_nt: TGTGCCAGCACTGCCTCGCCCGGAAATTCACCCCTCCACTTT; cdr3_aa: CASTASPGNSPLHF
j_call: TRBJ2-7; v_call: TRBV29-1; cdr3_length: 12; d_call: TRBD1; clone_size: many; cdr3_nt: TGCAGCGTTCTATTGACAGGGCACGAGCAGTACTTC; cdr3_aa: CSVLLTGHEQYF
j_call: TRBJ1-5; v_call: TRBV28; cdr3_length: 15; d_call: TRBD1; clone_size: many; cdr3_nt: TGTGCCAGCACGTCAGGGGGCATCGAGAATCAGCCCCAGCATTTT; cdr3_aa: CASTSGGIENQPQHF
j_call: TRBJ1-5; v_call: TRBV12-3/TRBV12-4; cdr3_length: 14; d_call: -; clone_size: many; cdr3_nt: TGTGCCAGCAGTTTAAGTAGCGGTAATCAGCCCCAGCATTTT; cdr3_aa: CASSLSSGNQPQHF
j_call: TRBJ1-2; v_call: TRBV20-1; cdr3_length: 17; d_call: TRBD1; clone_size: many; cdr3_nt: TGCAGTGCTAGTGGGGACAGGGTGAGGAGCCCTCCGGATGGCTACACCTTC; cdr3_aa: CSASGDRVRSPPDGYTF
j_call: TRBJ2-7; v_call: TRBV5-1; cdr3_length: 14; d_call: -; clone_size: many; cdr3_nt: TGCGCCAGCAGCTCTTACGACAGGTCCTACGAGCAGTACTTC; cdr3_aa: CASSSYDRSYEQYF
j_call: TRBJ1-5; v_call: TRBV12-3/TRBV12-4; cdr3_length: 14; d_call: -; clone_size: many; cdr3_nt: TGTGCCAGCAGTTTCAAGGGGGGCAGTCAGCCCCAGCATTTT; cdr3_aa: CASSFKGGSQPQHF
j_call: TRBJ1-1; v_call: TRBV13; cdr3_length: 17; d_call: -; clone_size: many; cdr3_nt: TGTGCCAGCAGCCACTCGGGGGGGGGCCTATTGAACACTGAAGCTTTCTTT; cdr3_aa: CASSHSGGGLLNTEAFF
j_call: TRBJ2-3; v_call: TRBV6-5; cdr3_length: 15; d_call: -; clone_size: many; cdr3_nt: TGTGCCAGCAGGACGGGTGGCTCAGGCACAGATACGCAGTATTTT; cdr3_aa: CASRTGGSGTDTQYF
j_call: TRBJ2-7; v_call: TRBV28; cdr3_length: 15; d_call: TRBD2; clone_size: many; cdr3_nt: TGTGCCAGCAGTAGTCCGGGACTAGCGGCCTACGAGCAGTACTTC; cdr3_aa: CASSSPGLAAYEQYF
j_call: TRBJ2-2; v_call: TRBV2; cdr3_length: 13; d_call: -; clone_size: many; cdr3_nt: TGTGCCAGCAGACTCACGAACACCGGGGAGCTGTTTTTT; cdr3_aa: CASRLTNTGELFF
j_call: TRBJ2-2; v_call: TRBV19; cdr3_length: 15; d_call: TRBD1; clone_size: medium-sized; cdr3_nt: TGTGCCAGTAGTTCCGGGACAGGGGGGACCGGGGAGCTGTTTTTT; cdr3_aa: CASSSGTGGTGELFF
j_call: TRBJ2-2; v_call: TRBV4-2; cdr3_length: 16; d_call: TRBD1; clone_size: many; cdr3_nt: TGTGCCAGCAGCCAATTTGGGACAGGGAGCACCGGGGAGCTGTTTTTT; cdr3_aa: CASSQFGTGSTGELFF
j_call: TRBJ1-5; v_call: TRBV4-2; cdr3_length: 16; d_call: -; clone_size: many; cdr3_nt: TGTGCCAGCAGCCTAAATCCAGGTCATAGCAATCAGCCCCAGCATTTT; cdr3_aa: CASSLNPGHSNQPQHF
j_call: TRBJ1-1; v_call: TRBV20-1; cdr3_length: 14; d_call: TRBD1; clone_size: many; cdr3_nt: TGCAGTGCTAGAGTCGCGGGGACAGGGACTGAAGCTTTCTTT; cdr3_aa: CSARVAGTGTEAFF
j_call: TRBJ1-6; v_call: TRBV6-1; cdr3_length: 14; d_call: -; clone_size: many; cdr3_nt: TGTGCCAGCAGTGCCTCAGGTCCCATCTCACCCCTCCACTTT; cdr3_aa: CASSASGPISPLHF
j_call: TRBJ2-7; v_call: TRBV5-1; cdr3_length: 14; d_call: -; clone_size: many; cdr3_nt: TGCGCCAGCAGCTTGGGAGACATGGTGAACGAGCAGTACTTC; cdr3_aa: CASSLGDMVNEQYF
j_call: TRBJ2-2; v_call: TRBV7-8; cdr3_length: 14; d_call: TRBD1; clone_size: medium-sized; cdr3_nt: TGTGCCAGCAGCGTCAACAGGGGGCGGGGGGAGCTGTTTTTT; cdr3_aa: CASSVNRGRGELFF
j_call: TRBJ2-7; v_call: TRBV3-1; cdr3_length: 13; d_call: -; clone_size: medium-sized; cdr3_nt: TGTGCCAGCAGCTCTATCATGTCCTACGAGCAGTACTTC; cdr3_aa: CASSSIMSYEQYF
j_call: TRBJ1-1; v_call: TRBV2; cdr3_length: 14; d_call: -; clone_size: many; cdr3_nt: TGTGCCAGCAGGGCAGGGATTGTGAACACTGAAGCTTTCTTT; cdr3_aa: CASRAGIVNTEAFF
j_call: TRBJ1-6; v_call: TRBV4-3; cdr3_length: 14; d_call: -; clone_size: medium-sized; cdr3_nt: TGCGCCAGCAGCCTGGGGCAGGGGAATTCACCCCTCCACTTT; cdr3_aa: CASSLGQGNSPLHF
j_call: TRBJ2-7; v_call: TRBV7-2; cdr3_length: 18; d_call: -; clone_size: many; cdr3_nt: TGTGCCAGCAGCTTAGCCGCATCACCCAGGGGGGACTCCTACGAGCAGTACTTC; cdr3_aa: CASSLAASPRGDSYEQYF
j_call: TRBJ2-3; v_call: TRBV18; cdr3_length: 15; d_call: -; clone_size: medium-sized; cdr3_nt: TGTGCCAGCTCACCACCGGGCTCAAGGCGGGATACGCAGTATTTT; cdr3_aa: CASSPPGSRRDTQYF